The 6 T cell receptor beta chains below come from one sample, sequenced in a study of blood T cell repertoires in COVID-19. Assay: immunoSEQ multiplex PCR; the TCRdb copy retains only in-frame clones and omits some. Among about 440,000 clones listed, around 91% were seen once. Sample: PBMCs or T cells enriched from blood (not recorded which). The receptor set was obtained from a man younger than 30 who had recovered from COVID-19.

This chain connects TRBV13 to TRBJ1-3; D call uncertain. The germline CDR1 and CDR2 sequences are PRHDT and FYEKMQ (reference sequence). The V end was cut by 3 bases, the J end by 0 bases, with 15 bases between. This CDR3 spans 17 amino acids. CDR3 coding DNA: TGTGCCAGCAGCTTCCGAAAAACTACCACCTCTGGAAACACCATATATTTT. Protein product: CASSFRKTTTSGNTIYF. The entire variable domain, with the rest obtained from reference TRBV13 and TRBJ1-3, is as follows: AAGVIQSPRHLIKEKRETATLKCYPIPRHDTVYWYQQGPGQDPQFLISFYEKMQSDKGSIPDRFSAQQFSDYHSELNMSSLELGDSALYFCASSFRKTTTSGNTIYFGEGSWLTVV.

The genes are TRBV7-3 and TRBJ2-2; D not resolved. The CDR3 length is 14 residues. CDR1 and CDR2 (germline): SGHTA, FQGTGA. Trimming removed 3 bases at V and 7 bases at J, with 12 bases between. CDR3 sequence: CASSFDLRGGELFF. The CDR3 coding sequence is TGTGCCAGCAGCTTTGATCTCCGCGGCGGGGAGCTGTTTTTT.

The V and J genes are TRBV12-3 or TRBV12-4 and TRBJ1-1, with a weak D call TRBD1 (5 bases). The CDR3 runs 12 residues. The V end was cut by 4 bases, the J end by 7 bases, with 10 bases between. DNA of the CDR3: TGTGCCAGCAGTTGGGGGGGTTTTGAAGCTTTCTTT. It encodes CASSWGGFEAFF.

The genes are TRBV1 and TRBJ2-3; TRBD2, the table's D call, was not compared with the DNA. TRBV1 is labeled a pseudogene. The CDR3 extends over 15 amino acids. CDR3 sequence: CTSSQLDGGTDTQYF. In DNA, the CDR3 is TGCACCAGCAGCCAATTGGACGGGGGCACAGATACGCAGTATTTT.

This chain's CDR3 is CASSPAGFYEQYF. CDR3 nucleotides: TGTGCCAGCAGCCCAGCGGGTTTCTACGAGCAGTACTTC. The J gene is TRBJ2-7, the V gene TRBV2, with D perhaps matching TRBD2 (6 bases). Germline CDR1 is SNHLY and CDR2 is FYNNEI. The CDR3 length is 13 residues. The V end was cut by 6 bases, the J end by 3 bases, with 12 bases between. The full variable domain, its missing parts supplied by reference TRBV2 and TRBJ2-7, is EPEVTQTPSHQVTQMGQEVILRCVPISNHLYFYWYRQILGQKVEFLVSFYNNEISEKSEIFDDQFSVERPDGSNFTLKIRSTKLEDSAMYFCASSPAGFYEQYFGPGTRLTVT.

V and J are TRBV29-1 and TRBJ1-3, with D perhaps TRBD1 (5 bases). The germline V gene encodes CDR1 SQVTM and CDR2 ANQGSEA. Trimming left V 6 bases short and J 4 bases short, with 13 bases between. The CDR3 is made up of 13 amino acids. CDR3: CSVGGPQGNTIYF. The CDR3 DNA follows: TGCAGCGTGGGGGGACCTCAGGGAAACACCATATATTTT.